The rows below give T cell receptor beta chains drawn from one sample of a study of neurological immune-mediated disorders. TCRdb analysed the 5' RACE reads with MiXCR anew, one entry per CDR3 protein. The sample has roughly 75,000 distinct CDR3 sequences, roughly 13% seen once. Sequencing was done on a sample of PBMCs. The receptors here all came from a female donor with HTLV-1-associated myelopathy (HAM/TSP). CDR3s include the opening cysteine and the closing phenylalanine or tryptophan. The D gene is left open where the match is weak. Clone size is not always given. Where it is, it says once, few, many or a class for expanded clones.

v_call	j_call	clone_size	d_call	cdr3_aa	cdr3_nt
TRBV4-1	TRBJ2-7	many	TRBD2	CASSRGTSGYEQYF	TGCGCCAGCAGCCGAGGGACTAGCGGCTACGAGCAGTACTTC
TRBV2	TRBJ2-7	many	-	CASSEGAPTTYEQYF	TGTGCCAGCAGTGAAGGGGCGCCTACAACCTACGAGCAGTACTTC
TRBV21-1	TRBJ2-3	many	-	CASSKDQQRSTDTQYF	TGTGCCAGCAGCAAAGACCAACAACGTAGCACAGATACGCAGTATTTT
TRBV5-1	TRBJ2-5	many	TRBD2	CASSLERGGQETQYF	TGCGCCAGCAGCTTGGAGCGGGGGGGCCAAGAGACCCAGTACTTC
TRBV10-3	TRBJ2-3	many	TRBD1	CAIRLTGRTDTQYF	TGTGCCATCAGACTGACAGGGCGCACAGATACGCAGTATTTT
TRBV20-1	TRBJ1-3	many	-	CSVLDRSGNTIYF	TGCAGTGTTTTAGACCGCTCTGGAAACACCATATATTTT
TRBV5-6	TRBJ1-5	once	TRBD1	CASSLWDRYNQPQHF	TGTGCCAGCAGCTTGTGGGACAGGTACAATCAGCCCCAGCATTTT
TRBV5-1	TRBJ2-1	many	TRBD2	CASSLLSGGFNEQFF	TGCGCCAGCAGCTTGCTTAGCGGGGGGTTCAATGAGCAGTTCTTC
TRBV4-2	TRBJ2-3	many	-	CASSQATSTDTQYF	TGTGCCAGCAGCCAAGCAACCTCCACAGATACGCAGTATTTT
TRBV7-9	TRBJ1-4	many	-	CASSLGRSDGNEKLFF	TGTGCCAGCAGCTTAGGAAGGTCGGACGGTAATGAAAAACTGTTTTTT
TRBV28	TRBJ2-7	-	-	CATEGCLYEQYF	TGTGCCACCGAGGGATGTCTCTACGAGCAGTACTTC